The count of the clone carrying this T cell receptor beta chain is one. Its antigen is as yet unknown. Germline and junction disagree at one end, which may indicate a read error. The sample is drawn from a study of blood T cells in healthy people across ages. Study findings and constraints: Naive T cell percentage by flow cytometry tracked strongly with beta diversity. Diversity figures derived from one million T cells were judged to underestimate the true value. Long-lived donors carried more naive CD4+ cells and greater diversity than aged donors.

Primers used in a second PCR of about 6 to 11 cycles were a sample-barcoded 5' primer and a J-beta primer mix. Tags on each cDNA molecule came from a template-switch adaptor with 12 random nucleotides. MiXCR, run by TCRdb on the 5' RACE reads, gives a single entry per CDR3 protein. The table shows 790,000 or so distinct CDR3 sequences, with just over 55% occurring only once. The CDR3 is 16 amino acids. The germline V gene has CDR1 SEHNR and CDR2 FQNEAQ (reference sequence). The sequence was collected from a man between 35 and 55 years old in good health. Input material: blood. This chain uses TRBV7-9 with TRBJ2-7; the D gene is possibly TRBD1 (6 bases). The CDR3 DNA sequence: TGTGTCAGCAGCTTAGTGCCACAGGGAAGTACGATGGAGCAGTACTTC. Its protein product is CVSSLVPQGSTMEQYF.